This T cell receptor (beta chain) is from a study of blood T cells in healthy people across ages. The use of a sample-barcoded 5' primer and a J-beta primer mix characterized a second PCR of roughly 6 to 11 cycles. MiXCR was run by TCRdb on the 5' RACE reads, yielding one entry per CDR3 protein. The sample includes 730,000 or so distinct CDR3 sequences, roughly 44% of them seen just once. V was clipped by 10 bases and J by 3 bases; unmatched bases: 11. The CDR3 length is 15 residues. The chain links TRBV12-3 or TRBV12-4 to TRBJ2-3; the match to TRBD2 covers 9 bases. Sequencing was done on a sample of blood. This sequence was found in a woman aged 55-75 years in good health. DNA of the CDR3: TGTGCCACCAGAGAACAGGGACTAGCTACAGATACGCAGTATTTT. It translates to CATREQGLATDTQYF.